These T cell receptor beta chains were read from a single sample in a study of cytomegalovirus exposure and HLA in healthy donors. Profiled with immunoSEQ multiplex PCR; TCRdb holds only in-frame clones, not every one. The sample lists about 220,000 clones, more than 65% seen once, with 0.63% in the top ten. The sample comprised PBMCs. The receptors stem from a man aged 18 to 30 in good health and CMV-seronegative. The conserved cysteine and the conserved F or W are not part of the CDR3 here. Fields, in order: CDR3 protein, V gene, J gene, D gene. D genes are given only for firm matches.

CDR3aa: ASSSRGLAGASPYNEQF
v_gene: TRBV7-8
j_gene: TRBJ2-1
d_gene: -

CDR3aa: ASSFTGAQPQH
v_gene: TRBV6-5
j_gene: TRBJ1-5
d_gene: TRBD1

CDR3aa: ASSPQDSGANVLT
v_gene: TRBV4-2
j_gene: TRBJ2-6
d_gene: -

CDR3aa: ASSPSGSNAQY
v_gene: TRBV9
j_gene: TRBJ2-3
d_gene: TRBD2

CDR3aa: ASSSAATSDEKLF
v_gene: TRBV19
j_gene: TRBJ1-4
d_gene: -

CDR3aa: ASSFAQGETQY
v_gene: TRBV7-3
j_gene: TRBJ2-5
d_gene: -

CDR3aa: ASSAGISPSYNEQF
v_gene: TRBV6-1
j_gene: TRBJ2-1
d_gene: -

CDR3aa: ASSHYTHNYGYT
v_gene: TRBV5-4
j_gene: TRBJ1-2
d_gene: -

CDR3aa: AWSVLAGTDTQY
v_gene: TRBV30
j_gene: TRBJ2-3
d_gene: TRBD2

CDR3aa: ASRLAGGPYEQY
v_gene: TRBV19
j_gene: TRBJ2-7
d_gene: TRBD2

CDR3aa: ASSPGTANTEAF
v_gene: TRBV27
j_gene: TRBJ1-1
d_gene: TRBD1

CDR3aa: ASSVGQRSAPYNEQF
v_gene: TRBV9
j_gene: TRBJ2-1
d_gene: -

CDR3aa: ASSYKETQY
v_gene: TRBV5-1
j_gene: TRBJ2-5
d_gene: -

CDR3aa: ASSPGGGTDTQY
v_gene: TRBV9
j_gene: TRBJ2-3
d_gene: TRBD2

CDR3aa: ASSGKGYNSPLH
v_gene: TRBV2
j_gene: TRBJ1-6
d_gene: -

CDR3aa: ASSMGQPNTEAF
v_gene: TRBV5-1
j_gene: TRBJ1-1
d_gene: TRBD1

CDR3aa: ASSVAGDRLGTQY
v_gene: TRBV9
j_gene: TRBJ2-3
d_gene: -

CDR3aa: ASSHPPAVSYEQY
v_gene: TRBV7-2
j_gene: TRBJ2-7
d_gene: -

CDR3aa: ASSVGGGTFEQY
v_gene: TRBV9
j_gene: TRBJ2-7
d_gene: -

CDR3aa: ASSLRLAGLGGQY
v_gene: TRBV7-9
j_gene: TRBJ2-7
d_gene: TRBD2

CDR3aa: ASSLTLSEGQF
v_gene: TRBV5-1
j_gene: TRBJ2-1
d_gene: -

CDR3aa: ASSFSEGAANYGYT
v_gene: TRBV18
j_gene: TRBJ1-2
d_gene: TRBD1

CDR3aa: ASSFSDRGANYGYT
v_gene: TRBV7-8
j_gene: TRBJ1-2
d_gene: TRBD1

CDR3aa: ASSHPGGGLYEQY
v_gene: TRBV27
j_gene: TRBJ2-7
d_gene: -

CDR3aa: ASSLGGTSGNTIY
v_gene: TRBV5-4
j_gene: TRBJ1-3
d_gene: -

CDR3aa: ASSADLSGPSGYT
v_gene: TRBV9
j_gene: TRBJ1-2
d_gene: -

CDR3aa: ASSPGQVSYEQY
v_gene: TRBV7-6
j_gene: TRBJ2-7
d_gene: TRBD1

CDR3aa: ASSIRTSGRNEQF
v_gene: TRBV19
j_gene: TRBJ2-1
d_gene: TRBD2

CDR3aa: ASSSATNEKLF
v_gene: TRBV7-8
j_gene: TRBJ1-4
d_gene: -

CDR3aa: ASRTPRGAAEQF
v_gene: TRBV2
j_gene: TRBJ2-1
d_gene: -

CDR3aa: ASSMDRLNQPQH
v_gene: TRBV19
j_gene: TRBJ1-5
d_gene: TRBD1

CDR3aa: ASTWTSSYEQY
v_gene: TRBV7-9
j_gene: TRBJ2-7
d_gene: TRBD2

CDR3aa: ASSPGWDTEAF
v_gene: TRBV9
j_gene: TRBJ1-1
d_gene: -

CDR3aa: ASRGTGEETQY
v_gene: TRBV6-1
j_gene: TRBJ2-5
d_gene: TRBD1

CDR3aa: ASSVSGEQF
v_gene: TRBV27
j_gene: TRBJ2-1
d_gene: -

CDR3aa: SVENRDGYT
v_gene: TRBV29-1
j_gene: TRBJ1-2
d_gene: -

CDR3aa: ASSLGAGLTDTQY
v_gene: TRBV5-1
j_gene: TRBJ2-3
d_gene: -

CDR3aa: ASTLIDSNYGYT
v_gene: TRBV2
j_gene: TRBJ1-2
d_gene: -

CDR3aa: ASSGLGVADTEAF
v_gene: TRBV28
j_gene: TRBJ1-1
d_gene: -

CDR3aa: AWSVSRTGDGEAF
v_gene: TRBV30
j_gene: TRBJ1-1
d_gene: TRBD1

CDR3aa: ASTPTHTGTGDEQY
v_gene: TRBV27
j_gene: TRBJ2-7
d_gene: TRBD1

CDR3aa: ASSSGIGNYEQY
v_gene: TRBV19
j_gene: TRBJ2-7
d_gene: -

CDR3aa: ASKEGYTQY
v_gene: TRBV27
j_gene: TRBJ2-3
d_gene: -

CDR3aa: ASSPSPEAVSQPQH
v_gene: TRBV28
j_gene: TRBJ1-5
d_gene: -

CDR3aa: ASSILAGFDTQY
v_gene: TRBV19
j_gene: TRBJ2-3
d_gene: TRBD2

CDR3aa: ASSLEWTGDYNEQF
v_gene: TRBV5-1
j_gene: TRBJ2-1
d_gene: TRBD1

CDR3aa: ASSEAHWVEGNTEAF
v_gene: TRBV6-1
j_gene: TRBJ1-1
d_gene: -

CDR3aa: AISREGGTTSEAF
v_gene: TRBV10-3
j_gene: TRBJ1-1
d_gene: -

CDR3aa: SVSGLDDEQF
v_gene: TRBV29-1
j_gene: TRBJ2-1
d_gene: TRBD2

CDR3aa: ASSSLAGYEQY
v_gene: TRBV28
j_gene: TRBJ2-7
d_gene: TRBD2

CDR3aa: ATSRGLAGNEQF
v_gene: TRBV15
j_gene: TRBJ2-1
d_gene: TRBD2